Each of the 7 T cell receptor beta chains below was sequenced from the same sample in a study of blood T cells in healthy people across ages. Through a sample-barcoded 5' primer and a J-beta primer mix, a second PCR was run for about 7 to 12 cycles. TCRdb re-analysed the 5' RACE reads in MiXCR, keeping a single row per CDR3 protein. Of around 1.5 million distinct CDR3 sequences in the sample, roughly 30% were seen once. The source material was blood. These receptors originate from a woman in her twenties or thirties in good health.

This clonotype has a handful of counts. The V call is TRBV5-1, the J call TRBJ2-3; possibly TRBD2 for D (6 bases). The ends were cut back, 4 bases at V and 5 bases at J, with 14 bases in the middle. The CDR3 loop spans 14 amino acids. Germline CDR1 SGHRS, CDR2 YFSETQ. The DNA of the CDR3 is TGCGCCAGCAGCCCGTCCTACGGGGGAGATACGCAGTATTTT. Translation gives CASSPSYGGDTQYF.

The chain joins TRBV20-1 to TRBJ1-2, with D uncertain. CDR1 and CDR2 from the germline V gene are DFQATT and SNEGSKA (reference sequence). The CDR3 has 12 amino acids. The V gene lost 3 bases and the J gene lost 2 bases, with 7 bases spanning the gap. CDR3 residues: CSASLANYGYTF. The CDR3 DNA sequence: TGCAGTGCTAGTCTAGCGAACTATGGCTACACCTTC.

This clonotype was observed a handful of times. This rearrangement joins TRBV18 to TRBJ2-7; tentatively, D is TRBD2 (6 bases). The CDR3 is 14 amino acids. The V gene lost 3 bases and the J gene lost 6 bases, with 15 bases spanning the gap. The germline CDR1 and CDR2 sequences are KGHSH and LQKENI. The CDR3 bases are TGTGCCAGCTCACCGCTGACGGGGGAGTCCGAGCAGTACTTC. Translating it yields CASSPLTGESEQYF.

This clonotype was seen a handful of times. It may be a read error: a sequence one base away is much more abundant. The chain has TRBV6-4 and TRBJ2-6, with a possible D match to TRBD1 (6 bases). The germline V gene encodes CDR1 MRHNA and CDR2 SNTAGT. This CDR3 spans 16 amino acids. Trimming removed 0 bases at V and 4 bases at J, with 10 bases between. The CDR3 nucleotides are TGTGCCAGCAGTGACTCGACAGGTTTGGGGGCCAACGTCCTGACTTTC. Translated: CASSDSTGLGANVLTF.

This chain joins TRBV27 and TRBJ1-4; 8 bases map to TRBD1. V trimming: 8 bases; J trimming: 8 bases; junction bases outside the gene matches: 19. The CDR3 totals 17 residues. Germline loops: CDR1 MNHEY, CDR2 SMNVEV (reference sequence). CDR3 in amino acids: CASRPLGAGGEWEKLFF. The DNA of the CDR3 is TGTGCCAGCCGTCCCCTAGGGGCAGGGGGCGAATGGGAAAAACTGTTTTTT.

This clonotype was found a few times. The V and J genes are TRBV20-1 and TRBJ2-3; D is possibly TRBD1 or TRBD2 (6 bases each). The CDR3 runs to 14 residues. The germline V gene encodes CDR1 DFQATT and CDR2 SNEGSKA (reference sequence). Between the trimmed V and J ends, which lost 5 bases and 4 bases, there was a span of 16 bases. CDR3 nucleotide sequence: TGCAGTGCTCTTCCTTGGGGGGCCCCAGATACGCAGTATTTT. Translating it yields CSALPWGAPDTQYF.

The rearrangement links TRBV5-1 to TRBJ2-7, with D unclear. The DNA end is a closer match to TRBJ2-5, so the J assignment may be wrong. CDR1 and CDR2 (germline): SGHRS, YFSETQ. CDR3 length: 14 residues. The CDR3 spells CASSAHSDEETQYF. The DNA for the CDR3 is TGCGCCAGCAGCGCTCATTCCGATGAGGAGACCCAGTACTTC.